The 32 T cell receptor beta chains listed next were all sequenced from one sample in a study of blood T cell repertoires in COVID-19. The method was immunoSEQ multiplex PCR; TCRdb's version includes in-frame clones alone and lacks a portion of them. This table has under 300,000 clones, 65% to 80% appearing once. Material for sequencing was peripheral blood. The receptors were gathered from a woman aged 40 to 50 with active or convalescent COVID-19.

V gene TRBV5-1 combines with J gene TRBJ2-5; maybe TRBD2 (6 bases). CDR1 and CDR2 (germline): SGHRS, YFSETQ. This CDR3 is 15 amino acids long. Trimming stripped 7 bases from V and 3 bases from J, with 19 bases between. Here the CDR3 DNA reads TGCGCCAGCCATCTAGCGCCCGGGGGTGAAGAGACCCAGTACTTC. Translating it yields CASHLAPGGEETQYF.

The V gene is TRBV7-6, the J gene TRBJ2-1; D is perhaps TRBD2 (7 bases). The V end was cut by 1 base, the J end by 2 bases, with 18 bases between. This CDR3 spans 18 amino acids. Per the germline V gene, CDR1 is SGHVS and CDR2 is FNYEAQ. The CDR3, as DNA: TGTGCCAGCAGCTTAGAGGGGGGGGCGAGGTCGGCCTACAATGAGCAGTTCTTC. Protein sequence: CASSLEGGARSAYNEQFF.

This chain uses TRBV5-4 with TRBJ2-1, with D maybe TRBD2 (6 bases). The ends were cut back, 0 bases at V and 3 bases at J, with 10 bases in the middle. Germline-derived CDR1 and CDR2 are SGHNT and YYREEE (reference sequence). This CDR3 comprises 15 residues. CDR3 residues: CASSLGGTVYNEQFF. The DNA for the CDR3 is TGTGCCAGCAGCTTGGGAGGGACTGTCTACAATGAGCAGTTCTTC. The variable domain in full, with the rest retrieved from reference TRBV5-4 and TRBJ2-1, is ETGVTQSPTHLIKTRGQQVTLRCSSQSGHNTVSWYQQALGQGPQFIFQYYREEENGRGNFPPRFSGLQFPNYSSELNVNALELDDSALYLCASSLGGTVYNEQFFGPGTRLTVL.

J is TRBJ2-7 and V is TRBV25-1; D may be TRBD1 (5 bases). The V gene's germline CDR1 is MGHDK and CDR2 SYGVNS. The V end was cut by 3 bases, the J end by 0 bases, with 12 bases between. The CDR3 has 15 amino acids. CDR3 in amino acids: CASSDIAGLSYEQYF. In DNA form, the CDR3 reads TGTGCCAGCAGTGATATCGCAGGGCTCTCCTACGAGCAGTACTTC.

The DNA for the CDR3 is TGTGCCAGCAGTTCCTCCCTAGCGGGTGGAATAAACATTCAGTACTTC. It encodes CASSSSLAGGINIQYF. V gene TRBV28 combines with J gene TRBJ2-4, with 8 nucleotides matching TRBD2. Germline V gene lookup returns CDR1 MDHEN and CDR2 SYDVKM. V lost 4 bases to trimming and J lost 6 bases; unmatched junction nucleotides: 11. The CDR3 length is 16 residues.

The CDR3 sequence is CASSLSGGRTGELFF. CDR3 bases: TGTGCCAGCAGCCTTAGCGGGGGGCGCACCGGGGAGCTGTTTTTT. This chain connects TRBV3-1 (or the pseudogene TRBV3-2) to TRBJ2-2, with 10 bases matching TRBD2. CDR1 and CDR2 (germline): LGHDT, YNNKEL (reference sequence). J gave up 4 bases and V 4 bases, and 3 bases lay outside the gene matches. CDR3 length: 15 residues.

The chain links TRBV6-5 to TRBJ1-3, with TRBD1 identical over 7 bases. Trimming took 6 bases from V and 2 from J; bases not matched to a gene: 7. The germline V gene has CDR1 MNHEY and CDR2 SVGAGI. The CDR3 length is 15 residues. CDR3 sequence reads: CASSDRVFAGNTIYF. The CDR3 DNA sequence: TGTGCCAGCAGCGACAGGGTATTCGCTGGAAACACCATATATTTT.

The rearrangement joins TRBV5-1 to TRBJ1-4; tentatively, D is TRBD1 (6 bases). The CDR3 covers 15 residues. The germline V gene encodes CDR1 SGHRS and CDR2 YFSETQ. V shed 4 bases and J shed 5 bases, with 15 bases lying between them. CDR3 DNA: TGCGCCAGCAGCGAGGTAGGGGGAGAGAATGAAAAACTGTTTTTT. Translating gives CASSEVGGENEKLFF.

The genes are TRBV28 and TRBJ2-1, with 7 bases matching TRBD2. The CDR3 covers 15 residues. The V gene's germline CDR1 is MDHEN and CDR2 SYDVKM. The V segment lost 7 bases and the J segment 9 bases; nucleotides outside the gene matches: 15. CDR3 DNA: TGTGCCAGCAATCAGGGAGGGCAGGGTTGGACTGAGCAGTTCTTC. This codes for CASNQGGQGWTEQFF.

The CDR3 sequence: CASSQAAGHGYTF. CDR3 DNA: TGTGCCAGCAGCCAAGCGGCAGGGCATGGCTACACCTTC. This chain links TRBV3-1 (or the pseudogene TRBV3-2) with TRBJ1-2, with a tentative D call TRBD1 (5 bases). The CDR3 is 13 residues long. V dropped 1 base and J dropped 6 bases, with 9 bases sitting between them. Per germline, CDR1 LGHDT and CDR2 YNNKEL (reference sequence).

This chain links TRBV2 with TRBJ1-1; a possible D gene is TRBD1 (6 bases). Trimming pared 7 bases from V and 8 bases from J, leaving 8 bases between. This CDR3 is 10 amino acids long. Germline CDR1 reads SNHLY; CDR2 reads FYNNEI. CDR3 bases: TGTGCCAGCAATGGGGGCGAAGCTTTCTTT. It encodes CASNGGEAFF.

The J gene is TRBJ2-7, the V gene TRBV27; maybe TRBD1 (6 bases). The V end was cut by 5 bases, the J end by 5 bases, with 16 bases between. The CDR3 covers 14 residues. The V gene's germline CDR1 is MNHEY and CDR2 SMNVEV (reference sequence). CDR3 sequence reads: CASSRRAGVNEQYV. CDR3 sequence (DNA): TGTGCCAGCAGTAGGAGAGCAGGGGTGAACGAGCAGTACGTC.

At least ten counts were recorded for this clone. V gene TRBV2 combines with J gene TRBJ2-1, with 7 bases identical to TRBD2. The CDR3 is 13 amino acids. V shed 6 bases, J shed 9 bases, and the junction held 8 bases outside the gene matches. CDR1 is SNHLY, CDR2 FYNNEI, per germline. The CDR3 sequence: CASSLGEGAEQFF. In DNA, the CDR3 is TGTGCCAGCAGCCTCGGGGAGGGCGCTGAGCAGTTCTTC.

The genes are TRBV3-1 (or the pseudogene TRBV3-2) and TRBJ2-1, with D possibly matching TRBD2 (5 bases). The CDR3 spans 17 residues. CDR1 and CDR2 (germline): LGHDT, YNNKEL (reference sequence). V lost 4 bases and J 0 bases, leaving 16 bases between the germline ends. The CDR3 loop is CASSPHAGASSYNEQFF. The DNA for the CDR3 is TGTGCCAGCAGCCCCCACGCGGGTGCAAGCTCCTACAATGAGCAGTTCTTC.

The chain's CDR3 is CASSQDHLGVGYGYTF. The CDR3 nucleotides read TGTGCCAGCAGCCAAGATCATCTGGGCGTCGGCTATGGCTACACCTTC. The genes are TRBV14 and TRBJ1-2; D not certain. The germline V gene has CDR1 SGHDN and CDR2 FVKESK. The CDR3 length is 16 residues. V shed 0 bases and J shed 4 bases, with 15 bases lying between them.

V is TRBV7-2 and J is TRBJ2-1; TRBD2 agrees at 9 bases. The CDR3 contains 14 residues. V lost 1 base, J lost 9 bases, and 4 bases stayed unmatched. The germline gives CDR1 SGHTA, CDR2 FQGNSA. The DNA for the CDR3 is TGTGCCAGCAGCTTAGGCGGGGGGGCCCGTGAGCAGTTCTTC. It encodes CASSLGGGAREQFF.

The gene calls are TRBV6-1 and TRBJ2-5; tentatively, D is TRBD2 (6 bases). V shed 3 bases and J shed 5 bases, with 19 bases lying between them. From germline, CDR1 is MNHNS and CDR2 SASEGT. The length of the CDR3 is 16 residues. The DNA of the CDR3 is TGTGCCAGCAGTGACCCCCGCGCGGGGAGCAGGGAGACCCAGTACTTC. It specifies CASSDPRAGSRETQYF.

This sequence joins TRBV7-3 and TRBJ2-1; unclear D gene. Germline V lookup: CDR1 SGHTA, CDR2 FQGTGA. V was trimmed by 5 bases and J by 8 bases, leaving 10 bases between them. The CDR3 contains 12 residues. The CDR3 coding sequence is TGTGCCAGCAGCCTCCTACGGGATGAGCAGTTCTTC. Translation gives CASSLLRDEQFF.

For the CDR3, the DNA is TGTGCCAGCCGCGCAGGCGACAACTATGGCTACACCTTC. Encoded protein: CASRAGDNYGYTF. V and J are TRBV28 and TRBJ1-2, with D unresolved. This CDR3 spans 13 amino acids. Germline V gives CDR1 MDHEN, CDR2 SYDVKM. The germline V and J ends were trimmed by 8 bases and 2 bases, with 12 bases remaining between them.

V is TRBV11-2 and J is TRBJ2-7, with D possibly being TRBD1 (6 bases). V was cut by 6 bases and J by 0 bases, with 18 bases left in between. The CDR3 covers 16 residues. In germline, CDR1 is SGHAT, CDR2 FQNNGV. The DNA for the CDR3 is TGTGCCAGCAGTCTCGCAACAGGGCCCTTCTCCTACGAGCAGTACGTC. Its protein product is CASSLATGPFSYEQYV.

V gene TRBV28 combines with J gene TRBJ1-6; D is ambiguous. The length of the CDR3 is 14 residues. The V gene's germline CDR1 is MDHEN and CDR2 SYDVKM. Trimming pared 2 bases from V and 7 bases from J, leaving 9 bases between. The CDR3 region has the DNA TGTGCCAGCAGTTTACTGGGTAGCAATTCACCCCTCCACTTT. Translation gives CASSLLGSNSPLHF. Based on the CDR3 plus reference TRBV28 and TRBJ1-6, the full variable domain is DVKVTQSSRYLVKRTGEKVFLECVQDMDHENMFWYRQDPGLGLRLIYFSYDVKMKEKGDIPEGYSVSREKKERFSLILESASTNQTSMYLCASSLLGSNSPLHFGNGTRLTVT.

The chain combines TRBV19 with TRBJ1-2; TRBD1 is a possible D gene (6 bases). The germline V gene encodes CDR1 LNHDA and CDR2 SQIVND (reference sequence). CDR3 size: 14 residues. The ends were cut back, 2 bases at V and 5 bases at J, with 12 bases in the middle. The CDR3 here is CASSIQGSWYGYTF. CDR3 in DNA: TGTGCCAGTAGTATACAGGGGTCTTGGTATGGCTACACCTTC.

In its sample, this clone was seen a few times. The chain recombines TRBV11-3 with TRBJ2-1; D is possibly TRBD1 (6 bases). CDR3 length equals 14 residues. Trimming stripped 2 bases from V and 7 bases from J, with 12 bases between. CDR1 is SGHNT and CDR2 is YENEEA in the germline V gene. The CDR3 protein is CASSLTGSGNEQFF. Written as DNA, the CDR3 is TGTGCCAGCAGCTTAACAGGGTCGGGGAATGAGCAGTTCTTC.

This clone was observed many times. This chain connects TRBV5-1 to TRBJ2-1; 7 bases line up with TRBD1. CDR1 and CDR2 from the germline V gene are SGHRS and YFSETQ. V shed 1 base and J 2 bases; nucleotides not matched to a gene: 0. The CDR3 has 14 amino acids. The CDR3 loop reads CASSLTGAYNEQFF. CDR3 DNA: TGCGCCAGCAGCTTGACAGGGGCCTACAATGAGCAGTTCTTC.

This rearrangement joins TRBV3-1 (or the pseudogene TRBV3-2) to TRBJ1-1, with D perhaps TRBD1 (6 bases). There are 14 residues in the CDR3. The germline V gene encodes CDR1 LGHDT and CDR2 YNNKEL (reference sequence). The V end lost 4 bases, the J end lost 1 base, and 10 bases lay between the germline ends. The CDR3 loop is CASSPNRANTEAFF. CDR3 nucleotide sequence: TGTGCCAGCAGCCCCAACAGGGCGAACACTGAAGCTTTCTTT.

V gene TRBV28 combines with J gene TRBJ1-1, with a tentative D call TRBD1 (5 bases). The V and J ends lost 3 bases and 8 bases respectively, with 10 bases between them. Germline V gene sequence: CDR1 MDHEN, CDR2 SYDVKM. The CDR3 is made up of 12 amino acids. This CDR3 is CASSFEGAEAFF. CDR3 in DNA: TGTGCCAGCAGTTTCGAAGGGGCCGAAGCTTTCTTT.

The chain combines TRBV5-1 with TRBJ1-4, with D possibly TRBD1 on 5 matching bases. The V gene lost 4 bases and the J gene lost 7 bases, with 20 bases spanning the gap. From germline, CDR1 is SGHRS and CDR2 YFSETQ. The CDR3 extends over 16 amino acids. CDR3 in DNA: TGCGCCAGCAGCCAAACCCCGACGGGGGGGAGTGAAAAACTGTTTTTT. Translated: CASSQTPTGGSEKLFF.

The table lists this clone with a few counts. The rearrangement joins TRBV19 to TRBJ2-2; tentatively, D is TRBD2 (7 bases). Germline CDR1 reads LNHDA; CDR2 reads SQIVND (reference sequence). V was trimmed by 8 bases and J by 6 bases, leaving 19 bases between them. This CDR3 contains 15 residues. The CDR3 is CASGGETGWAGELFF. CDR3 DNA sequence: TGTGCCAGTGGGGGGGAGACAGGTTGGGCCGGGGAGCTGTTTTTT.

V and J are TRBV4-1 and TRBJ1-2; no reliable D call. The germline V gene encodes CDR1 MGHRA and CDR2 YSYEKL. V was trimmed by 5 bases and J by 6 bases, leaving 13 bases between them. There are 13 residues in the CDR3. For the CDR3, the DNA is TGCGCCAGCAGCGGAAATAGACTAGATGGCTACACCTTC. This translates into CASSGNRLDGYTF.

The gene calls are TRBV10-3 and TRBJ2-3; 7 bases agree with TRBD1. CDR3 length: 14 residues. Germline CDR1 is ENHRY and CDR2 is SYGVKD. The V gene end was trimmed by 7 bases and the J gene end by 4 bases; junction bases not matched to a gene: 8. DNA of the CDR3: TGTGCCATCAAGACAGGGTATGGCGCAGATACGCAGTATTTT. Its translation is CAIKTGYGADTQYF.

The rearrangement uses TRBV15 and TRBJ2-5; 14 bases are shared with TRBD2. The CDR3 totals 19 residues. V was clipped by 0 bases and J by 5 bases; unmatched bases: 11. Germline-derived CDR1 and CDR2 are LNHNV and YYDKDF (reference sequence). The CDR3 DNA sequence: TGTGCCACCAGCAGAGAGAGGACTAGCGGGGGGTCTTCCGGTGAGACCCAGTACTTC. As protein: CATSRERTSGGSSGETQYF.

This chain links TRBV5-4 with TRBJ2-5, with TRBD1 matching over 11 bases. CDR3 length: 15 residues. Germline CDR1 and CDR2: SGHNT and YYREEE (reference sequence). V lost 5 bases, J lost 3 bases, and 6 bases stayed unmatched. The CDR3 is CASRPPGQGEETQYF. CDR3 bases: TGTGCCAGCAGACCCCCGGGACAGGGGGAAGAGACCCAGTACTTC.